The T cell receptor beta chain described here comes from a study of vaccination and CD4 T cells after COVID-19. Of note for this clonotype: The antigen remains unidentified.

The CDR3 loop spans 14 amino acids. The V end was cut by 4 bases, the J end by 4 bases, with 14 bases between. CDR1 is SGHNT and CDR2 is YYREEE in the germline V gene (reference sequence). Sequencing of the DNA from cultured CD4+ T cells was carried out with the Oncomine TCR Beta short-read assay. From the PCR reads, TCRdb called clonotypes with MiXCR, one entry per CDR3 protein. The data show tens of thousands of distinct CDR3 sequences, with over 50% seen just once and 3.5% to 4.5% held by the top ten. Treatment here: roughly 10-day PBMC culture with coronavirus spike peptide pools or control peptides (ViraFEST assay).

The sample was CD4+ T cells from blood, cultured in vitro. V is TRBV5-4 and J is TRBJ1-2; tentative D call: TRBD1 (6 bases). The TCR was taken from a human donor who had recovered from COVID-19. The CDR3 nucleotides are TGTGCCAGCAGCCAAATACAGGGTCGCTATGGCTACACCTTC. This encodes CASSQIQGRYGYTF.